This T cell receptor beta chain is from a study of beta chain features in type 1 diabetes. As for the study in general: Patients and healthy donors were similar in age, gender and cell yields.

TCRB transcripts that were expressed got sequenced, as all of the isolated RNA had been reverse transcribed. Measured with immunoSEQ multiplex PCR; TCRdb has only the in-frame clones, and not every one. The repertoire includes over 150,000 clones, approximately 8.1% of them detected once, and about 0.6% sits in the top ten. Study-level points and caveats: Insertion counts at VDJ junctions were lower in type 1 diabetes patients, who also showed more deletions there. In every one of the four CD4+ subsets, TCRB CDR3s were moderately but significantly shorter in Type 1 diabetes patients.

The sample holds many counts of this clone. Its antigen is still unknown. This CDR3 spans 13 amino acids. Germline assignment: CDR1 SQVTM and CDR2 ANQGSEA. Trimming stripped 7 bases from V and 2 bases from J, with 14 bases between. This rearrangement joins TRBV29-1 to TRBJ1-1, with D possibly being TRBD1 (6 bases). Sequenced material: central memory CD4+ T cells from blood. This receptor was taken from a man aged 18-30 years in good health. DNA of the CDR3: TGCAGCGCCCTGACAGGACCCAACACTGAAGCTTTCTTT. It codes for CSALTGPNTEAFF. The full variable domain, completed using reference TRBV29-1 and TRBJ1-1, is SAVISQKPSRDICQRGTSLTIQCQVDSQVTMMFWYRQQPGQSLTLIATANQGSEATYESGFVIDKFPISRPNLTFSTLTVSNMSPEDSSIYLCSALTGPNTEAFFGQGTRLTVV.